Shown below are 6 T cell receptor beta chains from a single sample sequenced in a study of shared clonotypes between healthy human individuals. The assay was immunoSEQ multiplex PCR, and TCRdb's table has in-frame clones only and misses some. The table lists about 2.4 million clones, 80% to 95% of them singletons. Source material: naive CD4+ T cells from PBMCs. Documented subset: CD45RA+ positively selected. The receptors were sampled from a man aged 18 to 35 in good health. Some clones in this sample may be carry-over from other donors' samples.

V and J are TRBV6-1 and TRBJ1-6, with 8 nucleotides matching TRBD1. Unmatched junction bases numbered 10, after V lost 4 bases and J lost 8 bases. Germline CDR1 and CDR2: MNHNS and SASEGT. CDR3 length equals 16 residues. The CDR3 DNA reads TGTGCCAGCAGTGCGGACAGGGTTCAGGGCTATTCACCCCTCCACTTT. As protein: CASSADRVQGYSPLHF.

This chain connects TRBV28 to TRBJ2-7; 9 nucleotides line up with TRBD2. CDR3 length: 19 residues. The germline V gene has CDR1 MDHEN and CDR2 SYDVKM. V gave up 2 bases and J gave up 4 bases; unmatched junction bases: 18. In DNA, the CDR3 is TGTGCCAGCAGTTTAGTGGGTGGAGGGCTAGCGGGACTGAGTTACGAGCAGTACTTC. Translation gives CASSLVGGGLAGLSYEQYF.

This chain uses TRBV6-5 with TRBJ2-5; D is perhaps TRBD2 (6 bases). The assigned J gene may be wrong: the sequence end matches TRBJ2-7 better. Germline CDR1 is MNHEY and CDR2 is SVGAGI. The CDR3 length is 15 residues. As DNA, the CDR3 is TGTGCCAGCAGTTACTCGAACCGGGACTTCTACGAGCAGTACTTC. It encodes CASSYSNRDFYEQYF.

This chain connects TRBV9 to TRBJ1-5; D is possibly TRBD1 (5 bases). Germline loops: CDR1 SGDLS, CDR2 YYNGEE. This CDR3 has 20 amino acids. V lost 4 bases to trimming and J lost 6 bases, with 32 bases between them. The CDR3 is CASSSNLVPPARENGQPQHF. The CDR3 coding sequence is TGTGCCAGCAGCTCCAATCTCGTGCCCCCTGCCAGGGAGAACGGTCAGCCCCAGCATTTT. Together with reference TRBV9 and TRBJ1-5, the CDR3 gives the full variable domain: DSGVTQTPKHLITATGQRVTLRCSPRSGDLSVYWYQQSLDQGLQFLIQYYNGEERAKGNILERFSAQQFPDLHSELNLSSLELGDSALYFCASSSNLVPPARENGQPQHFGDGTRLSIL.

The chain joins TRBV28 to TRBJ1-5; 9 bases match TRBD1. The V and J ends lost 9 bases and 5 bases, in that order; junction bases with no gene match: 11. There are 15 residues in the CDR3. The V gene's germline CDR1 is MDHEN and CDR2 SYDVKM. The DNA for the CDR3 is TGTGCCAGTAAGACGGGACAGGGACGTGATCAGCCCCAGCATTTT. Protein sequence: CASKTGQGRDQPQHF.

The rearrangement uses TRBV6-6 and TRBJ1-3; D ambiguous. V was trimmed by 4 bases and J by 0 bases, leaving 13 bases between them. Germline V CDR1 and CDR2: MNHNY, SVGAGI (reference sequence). The CDR3 contains 16 residues. CDR3 sequence: CASSFKKPGSGNTIYF. CDR3 bases: TGTGCCAGCAGTTTTAAGAAACCCGGCTCTGGAAACACCATATATTTT.